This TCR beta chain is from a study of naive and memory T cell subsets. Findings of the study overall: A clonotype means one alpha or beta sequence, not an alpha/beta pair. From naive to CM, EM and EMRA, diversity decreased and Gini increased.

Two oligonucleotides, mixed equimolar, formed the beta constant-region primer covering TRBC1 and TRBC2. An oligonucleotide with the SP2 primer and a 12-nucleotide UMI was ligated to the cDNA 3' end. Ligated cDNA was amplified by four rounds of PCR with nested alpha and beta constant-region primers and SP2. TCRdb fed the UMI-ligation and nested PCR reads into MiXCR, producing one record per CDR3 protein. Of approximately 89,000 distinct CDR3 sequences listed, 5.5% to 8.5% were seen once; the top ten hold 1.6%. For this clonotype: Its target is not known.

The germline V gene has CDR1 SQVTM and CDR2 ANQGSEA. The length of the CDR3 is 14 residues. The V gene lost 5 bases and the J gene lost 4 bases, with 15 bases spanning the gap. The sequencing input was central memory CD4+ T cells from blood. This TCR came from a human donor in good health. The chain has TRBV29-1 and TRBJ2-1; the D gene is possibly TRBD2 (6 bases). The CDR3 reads CSVIKHGGYNEQFF. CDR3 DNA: TGCAGCGTTATTAAACACGGGGGTTACAATGAGCAGTTCTTC.